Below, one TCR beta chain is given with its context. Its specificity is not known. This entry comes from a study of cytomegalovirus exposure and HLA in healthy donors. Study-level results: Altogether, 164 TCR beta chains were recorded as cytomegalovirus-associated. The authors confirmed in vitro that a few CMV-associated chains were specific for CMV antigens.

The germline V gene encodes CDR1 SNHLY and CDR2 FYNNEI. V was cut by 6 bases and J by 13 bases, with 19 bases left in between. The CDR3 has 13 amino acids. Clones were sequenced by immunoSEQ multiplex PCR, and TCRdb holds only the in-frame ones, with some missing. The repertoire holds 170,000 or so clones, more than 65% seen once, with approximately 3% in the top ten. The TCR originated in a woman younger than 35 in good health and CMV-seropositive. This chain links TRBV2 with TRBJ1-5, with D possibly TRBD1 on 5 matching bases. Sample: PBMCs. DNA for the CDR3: TGTGCCAGCAGCGCCAATGACAGCATAAAACAGCATTTT. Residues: CASSANDSIKQHF.